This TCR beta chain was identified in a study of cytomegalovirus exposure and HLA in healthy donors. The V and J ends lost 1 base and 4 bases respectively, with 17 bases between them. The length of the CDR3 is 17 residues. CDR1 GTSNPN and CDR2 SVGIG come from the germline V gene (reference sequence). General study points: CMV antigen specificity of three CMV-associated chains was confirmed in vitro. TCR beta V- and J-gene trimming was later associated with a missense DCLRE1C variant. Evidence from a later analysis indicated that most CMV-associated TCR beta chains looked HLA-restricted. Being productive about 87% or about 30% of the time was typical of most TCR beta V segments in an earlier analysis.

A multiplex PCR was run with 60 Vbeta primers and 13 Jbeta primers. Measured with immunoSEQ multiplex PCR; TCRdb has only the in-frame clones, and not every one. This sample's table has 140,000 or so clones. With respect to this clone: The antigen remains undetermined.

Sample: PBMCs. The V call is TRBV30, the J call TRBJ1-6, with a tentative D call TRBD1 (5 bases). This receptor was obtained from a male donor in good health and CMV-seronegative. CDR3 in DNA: TGTGCCTGGAGTGAATTCGGGACTGCTAAATATAATTCACCCCTCCACTTT. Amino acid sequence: CAWSEFGTAKYNSPLHF.